This paragraph covers one T cell receptor beta chain sequence. Antigen specificity is unknown. Other DNA sequences in the sample encode the same CDR3. This CDR3 comprises 15 residues. Germline V gene data show CDR1 as SGHNT and CDR2 as YYREEE (reference sequence). Losses at the gene ends were 2 bases for V and 4 bases for J; bases not matched to a gene: 6. The sample belongs to a study of cytomegalovirus exposure and HLA in healthy donors. Findings and caveats of the study: In a later analysis, the majority of CMV-associated beta chains seemingly showed HLA restriction.

PCR was performed using 60 Vbeta and 13 Jbeta primers. Only in-frame clones appear in the TCRdb table, and some are missing; sequencing was by immunoSEQ multiplex PCR. The sample shows 250,000 to 350,000 clones, roughly 90% of them seen only once. The specimen sequenced was PBMCs. The receptor's source is a man aged 35-49 years in good health and CMV-seropositive. The chain carries TRBV5-4 and TRBJ1-1; the match to TRBD1 covers 9 bases. CDR3 region: CASSLPPGQGTEAFF. The CDR3 nucleotides read TGTGCCAGCAGCTTACCTCCGGGACAGGGCACTGAAGCTTTCTTT. Based on the CDR3 plus reference TRBV5-4 and TRBJ1-1, the full variable domain is ETGVTQSPTHLIKTRGQQVTLRCSSQSGHNTVSWYQQALGQGPQFIFQYYREEENGRGNFPPRFSGLQFPNYSSELNVNALELDDSALYLCASSLPPGQGTEAFFGQGTRLTVV.